This T cell receptor beta chain is from a study of cytomegalovirus exposure and HLA in healthy donors. The V gene lost 7 bases and the J gene lost 7 bases, with 17 bases spanning the gap. The CDR3 extends over 14 amino acids. Some clones are missing from TCRdb's copy, which holds only in-frame ones; the method was immunoSEQ multiplex PCR. The data hold about 110,000 clones, with roughly 90% observed a single time. The sequence was collected from a woman aged 18 to 35 in good health and CMV-seronegative. This chain uses TRBV6-7 with TRBJ2-1; D may be TRBD1 (5 bases). TRBV6-7 is recorded as an ORF, its role being uncertain. Sequences were obtained from PBMCs. CDR3: CASILQSGWNEQFF. CDR3 sequence (DNA): TGTGCCAGCATCTTACAGTCAGGGTGGAATGAGCAGTTCTTC.